One sample yielded the 5 T cell receptor beta chains listed below, sequenced in a study of T-cell memory formation after mild COVID-19. TCRdb redid the calling of the 5' RACE reads with MiXCR, one entry per CDR3 protein. The repertoire holds fewer than 300,000 distinct CDR3 sequences, over 15% seen once, with 20% to 25% in the top ten. The sample consisted of PBMCs or a T cell subset sorted from them (not recorded which). The receptors here all came from a man younger than 35 who had mild COVID-19 (a few samples of this study predate the infection). Cell type and time point are not known.

The CDR3 protein is CASSGPHQPQHF. The CDR3 DNA reads TGTGCCAGCAGCGGGCCACATCAGCCCCAGCATTTT. V gene TRBV6-2 or TRBV6-3 combines with J gene TRBJ1-5; D gene ambiguous. The CDR3 sequence is 12 residues long. Germline loops: CDR1 MNHEY, CDR2 SVGEGT. V lost 6 bases, J lost 5 bases, and 8 bases lay in between.

At least ten counts were recorded for this clonotype. The chain uses TRBV5-1 and TRBJ2-5; D gene uncertain. With 0 bases removed from V and 0 bases from J, the gap between germline ends came to 6 bases. This CDR3 is 14 amino acids long. Germline V gene sequence: CDR1 SGHRS, CDR2 YFSETQ. The CDR3 spells CASSLGVDQETQYF. The CDR3, as DNA: TGCGCCAGCAGCTTGGGAGTCGACCAAGAGACCCAGTACTTC.

The count of this clonotype is one. The chain links TRBV20-1 to TRBJ2-7; TRBD2 matches at 14 bases. J lost 7 bases, V lost 1 base, and 3 bases had no gene match. Germline V lookup: CDR1 DFQATT, CDR2 SNEGSKA (reference sequence). The CDR3 has 14 residues. CDR3 protein: CSARGGLAGGEQYF. Here the CDR3 DNA reads TGCAGTGCTAGAGGCGGACTAGCGGGGGGTGAGCAGTACTTC.

This clonotype came up many times. The chain uses TRBV6-5 and TRBJ2-3, with 11 bases that match TRBD1. The length of the CDR3 is 16 residues. Trimming cost V 5 bases and J 2 bases; bases outside gene matches: 6. Per the germline V gene, CDR1 is MNHEY and CDR2 is SVGAGI. DNA of the CDR3: TGTGCCAGCAGTCCAACGGACAGGGGGCCCACAGATACGCAGTATTTT. It translates to CASSPTDRGPTDTQYF.

This clonotype was seen ten or more times. V gene TRBV12-3 or TRBV12-4 combines with J gene TRBJ2-3; no clear D. Trimming stripped 5 bases from V and 8 bases from J, with 11 bases between. The CDR3 loop spans 12 amino acids. Here the CDR3 reads CASSPNVGTQYF. The CDR3 region has the DNA TGTGCCAGCAGTCCAAACGTGGGTACGCAGTATTTT.